This TCR beta chain originates from a study of breast tumors, draining lymph nodes, adjacent tissues. TCRdb itself ran the multiplex PCR reads through MiXCR, one entry per CDR3 protein. The data hold around 140,000 distinct CDR3 sequences, with 20% to 25% observed a single time. The germline V gene encodes CDR1 MNHNS and CDR2 SASEGT. V trimming: 7 bases; J trimming: 4 bases; junction bases outside the gene matches: 3. CDR3 length: 14 residues. This clonotype was found many times. The lymph nodes were axillary draining lymph nodes from breast cancer patients. The receptor comes from a female donor with breast cancer. Some clones in this sample may be carry-over from other donors' samples. The rearrangement uses TRBV6-1 and TRBJ2-2; 10 bases are a match to TRBD2. The specimen was axillary lymph node tissue. DNA of the CDR3: TGTGCCAGCAAGCGGGAGGGGGTCACCGGGGAGCTGTTTTTT. Translated: CASKREGVTGELFF.